The sequence of this T cell receptor beta chain was determined in a study of Tregs in tolerant kidney transplant recipients. This clone was seen a few times. Antigen specificity is unknown. Whole-study results and caveats: No direct test of biological reproducibility was done here. The small number of patients limits these findings pending further validation. Activated donor B cell expansion appeared to reveal the most relevant donor-specific TCRbeta repertoire.

This table comes from immunoSEQ multiplex PCR, and its TCRdb copy is limited to in-frame clones, with some not included. The table lists 75,000 to 95,000 clones, roughly 92% of them singletons. This TCR was recovered from a human donor in good health. Sequenced: CD8+ T cells from blood.

The CDR3 DNA reads as TGTGCCAGCAGTTGGGGGAGCTCCACCGGGGAGCTGTTTTTT. Amino acids: CASSWGSSTGELFF. This sequence joins TRBV27 and TRBJ2-2, with D possibly being TRBD1 or TRBD2 (5 bases each). V was pared by 4 bases and J by 4 bases, with 10 bases between. CDR3 length: 14 residues. Germline CDR1 is MNHEY and CDR2 is SMNVEV (reference sequence).